This T cell receptor beta chain was identified in a study of CD8 T cells in ankylosing spondylitis (dated by TCRdb to between 2016 and 2019). About the investigation overall: T cell receptor beta repertoires were profiled in healthy donors and ankylosing spondylitis patients so that disease-linked TCR variants could be found. The whole study cohort included 90 to 120 healthy donors and under 30 ankylosing spondylitis patients. Peripheral blood was sampled, and synovial fluid was additionally collected from ankylosing spondylitis patients. General findings and caveats noted by the study authors: Significant enrichment of the disease-linked clones was reported in matched synovial fluid samples from ankylosing spondylitis patients. A TCR beta motif of 8 or 9 highly homologous amino acid variants appeared characteristic of blood from ankylosing spondylitis patients. In peripheral blood, the disease-linked clones were found at relatively low frequencies and had a CD8+ phenotype. Some motif variants were previously reported in synovial fluid and blood of reactive arthritis patients, suggesting common disease-initiation mechanisms.

Sequencing took place on an Illumina HiSeq 2500. Quantitative 5'-RACE with molecular barcodes was the method used to prepare the TCR beta libraries. The paper's data handling went like this. A new computational method, built on a probabilistic model of VDJ rearrangement, was used to identify disease-linked TCR variants. The public reads were reprocessed in TCRdb via fastp at Q25 and MiXCR, keeping in-frame beta chains. Every CDR3 protein is listed once, alongside the most common genes and DNA of its rows. TCRdb's processing, not the authors', yielded these V and J calls. This sample gives about 400,000 distinct CDR3 sequences in total; about a fifth of them show up just once. The ten largest clones capture approximately 15% of the sample. CDR1 and CDR2 are read off the germline V gene as MGHRA and YSYEKL. V is shortened by 0 bases, J by 5 bases, and the region joining them spans 16 bases. The CDR3 covers 17 residues, taking in both the cysteine and the phenylalanine. Just the 51-base CDR3 DNA is kept, in frame starting at base 1.

This clonotype was seen a few times. This clone's antigen is unknown. Base qualities were left out, and no much larger clone turns up one base away. The receptor's source is a male donor with ankylosing spondylitis. The rearranged segments are TRBV4-1 and TRBJ1-4; 6 matching bases give a weak D call of TRBD1. Material for sequencing was blood, either unsorted or a sorted T cell fraction (not recorded which). The nucleotide sequence is given as TGCGCCAGCAGCCAAGATAGAGGGGGGATACCGAATGAAAAACTGTTTTTT. This yields the protein CASSQDRGGIPNEKLFF.